This entry is about one TCR beta chain. Its cognate antigen is unknown. The entry originates in a study of cytomegalovirus exposure and HLA in healthy donors. For the study at large: From HLA-typed donors, an early data release held around 80 million unique TCRs. Study results and caveats: Equally common other TCR beta chains were less clonally expanded than HLA-associated ones, a later analysis found. The authors later found most CMV-associated TCR beta chains appeared HLA-restricted.

PCR employed 60 Vbeta and 13 Jbeta primers. This table comes from immunoSEQ multiplex PCR, and its TCRdb copy is limited to in-frame clones, with some not included. The sample includes about 220,000 clones, more than 65% of them seen just once. The specimen was PBMCs. The clonotype originates from a man between 18 and 29 years old in good health and CMV-seronegative.

DNA for the CDR3: TGCGCCAGCAGCCAGTGGACTCTCTACGAGCAGTACTTC. Its translation: CASSQWTLYEQYF. J is TRBJ2-5 and V is TRBV4-1, with D possibly matching TRBD2 (5 bases). Gene TRBJ2-7 matches the end of the DNA better, so the J call may be wrong. Germline V gene data show CDR1 as MGHRA and CDR2 as YSYEKL. The CDR3 has 13 amino acids.